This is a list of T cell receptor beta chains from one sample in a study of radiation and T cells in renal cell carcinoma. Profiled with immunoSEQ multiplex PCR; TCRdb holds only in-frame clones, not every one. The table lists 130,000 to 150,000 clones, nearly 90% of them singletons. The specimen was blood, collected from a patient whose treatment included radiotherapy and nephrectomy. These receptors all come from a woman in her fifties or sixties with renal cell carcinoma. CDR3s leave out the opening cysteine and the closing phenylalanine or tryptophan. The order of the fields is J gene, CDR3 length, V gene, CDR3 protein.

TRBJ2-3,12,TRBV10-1,ASSESSETNTQY
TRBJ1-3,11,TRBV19,ASQGAGGNTIY
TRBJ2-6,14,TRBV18,ASSPQYNSGANVLT
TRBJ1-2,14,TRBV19,ASSKGQVPSNYGYT
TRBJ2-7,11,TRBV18,ASSGLVVYEQY
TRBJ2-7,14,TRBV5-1,ASSLAGSRGGYEQY
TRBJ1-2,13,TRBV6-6,ASSHRDRGDYGYT
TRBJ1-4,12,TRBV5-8,ASSQGQRNEKLF
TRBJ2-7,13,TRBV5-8,ASSPGTSGGDEQY
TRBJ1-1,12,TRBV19,ASTQTGYGTEAF
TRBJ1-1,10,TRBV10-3,AIRTATGEAF
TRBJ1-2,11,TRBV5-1,ASSPRDTDGYT
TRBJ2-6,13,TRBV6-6,ASSYFASGANVLT
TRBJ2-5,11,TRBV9,ASSVGLQETQY
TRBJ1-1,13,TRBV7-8,ASSLDAGRNTEAF
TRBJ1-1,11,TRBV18,ASSPSQNTEAF
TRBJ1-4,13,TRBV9,ASSVVGQGEEKLF
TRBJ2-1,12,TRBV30,AWSEGLANDEQF
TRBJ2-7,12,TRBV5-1,ASSLVVLPYEQY
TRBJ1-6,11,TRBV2,ASQDRGYSPLH
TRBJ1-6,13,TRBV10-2,ASSETGPDSSPLH
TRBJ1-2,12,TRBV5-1,ASSLTTSNYGYT